The TCR beta chain described here comes from a study of CD8+CD57+ T cells in acquired aplastic anemia (dated by TCRdb to 2016 to 2018). With regard to the full study: Extracted DNA from sorted CD4+ and CD8+ cells averaged around 3.3 ug, ranging from roughly 0.17 to 27.4 ug. CD8+CD57+ expansion was defined as frequency above the mean frequency observed in healthy subjects. Study-level results and caveats: CD8+ Simpson's diversity did not differ significantly between patients and healthy controls (P=0.060). Although 25 to 30 CD8+ CDR3 sequences were shared by patients and controls, these sequences appeared highly expressed in patients and within the immunodominant clones of patients.

TCR beta VDJ combination and CDR3 sequence profiling used genomic DNA as the template. An Illumina HiSeq 2000 was used for TCR repertoire sequencing. Regarding the original processing steps: Repertoires were assessed using TRBV/TRBJ rearrangement plots, CDR3 size and DJ length profiles, and Simpson's diversity index. The immunodominant clone was defined as the most abundant DNA sequence in deep sequencing data. CDR3 amino acid sequences were checked for sharing across subjects and were also compared against the VDJdb database and published repertoires. TCRdb handled the public reads itself, with Q25 trimming in fastp and clone calling in MiXCR, and kept productive beta chains. Identical CDR3 protein sequences are pooled into one entry, listed with their most common genes and DNA. TCRdb, not the authors, supplied the V and J calls. The sample has 250,000 to 350,000 distinct CDR3 sequences on record, roughly 61% of them singletons. The top ten clones comprise approximately 1.3% of the sample.

Ten or more counts support this clonotype. Its cognate antigen has yet to be identified. No much larger clone is present one base from it, and per-base qualities are unavailable. The patients picked for sequencing were ones in whom flow cytometry had shown an expansion of CD8+CD57+ cells. Every patient had a diagnosis of severe acquired aplastic anemia based on International Study of Aplastic Anemia and Agranulocytosis and Camitta criteria. No therapy had been received by the patients at the time of blood sampling. TCR repertoires of sorted CD4+ and CD8+ blood T cells from severe aplastic anemia patients and healthy subjects were deep-sequenced in the study. In the USA, patient enrollment took place under clinicaltrials.gov protocols 00001620, 01623167, 00001397, 00071045, 00081523 and 00961064. Ficoll-Paque density gradient centrifugation was used to isolate peripheral blood mononuclear cells. Before DNA was extracted, CD4+ and CD8+ T cells were sorted using either FACS or magnetic beads.

The TCR originated in a human donor with aplastic anemia. Sequencing used sorted CD4+, CD8+, or CD8+CD57+ T cells (not recorded which) from PBMCs.

The CDR3 is CASSQQGGLEKLFF. The DNA is as follows: TGTGCCAGCAGCCAACAGGGGGGTCTGGAAAAACTGTTTTTT. The chain is encoded by TRBV12-3 or TRBV12-4 joined to TRBJ1-4; TRBD1 agrees with 8 junctional bases. Its CDR3 holds 14 amino acids, cysteine through phenylalanine. Solely the CDR3 DNA is kept, with 42 bases framed from the first base. V has 6 bases trimmed and J has 8 bases trimmed; junction bases matching no gene number 8.